The 31 T cell receptor beta chains reported below all come from one sample, sequenced in a study of T cells in Graves' hyperthyroidism and ophthalmopathy. Amplification targeted TCR beta CDR3 regions from RNA transcripts. The TCR CDR3 first-round RT-PCR relied on the HTBI primer set. Using its own MiXCR run on the multiplex PCR reads, TCRdb lists one record per CDR3 protein. The profile shows hundreds of thousands of distinct CDR3 sequences, around 13% of them singletons. Specimen: blood. The receptors here all came from a woman younger than 35 with Graves' hyperthyroidism.

At least ten counts were recorded for this clonotype. The rearrangement links TRBV6-2 or TRBV6-3 to TRBJ2-7; a possible D gene is TRBD1 (5 bases). Germline lookup yields CDR1 MNHEY and CDR2 SVGEGT. The CDR3 sequence is 12 residues long. Trimming cost V 6 bases and J 2 bases, with 8 bases left between them. CDR3 nucleotides: TGTGCCAGCAGAGGGGTAACCTACGAGCAGTACTTC. It translates to CASRGVTYEQYF.

This clonotype was counted many times. The V call is TRBV3-1, the J call TRBJ2-2; D gene uncertain. The length of the CDR3 is 13 residues. The germline CDR1 and CDR2 sequences are LGHDT and YNNKEL (reference sequence). The ends were cut back, 0 bases at V and 2 bases at J, with 1 base in the middle. In nucleotides, the CDR3 is TGTGCCAGCAGCCAAGATAACACCGGGGAGCTGTTTTTT. Translating gives CASSQDNTGELFF.

This chain joins TRBV12-3 or TRBV12-4 and TRBJ2-7; D is unresolved. The V gene lost 2 bases and the J gene lost 5 bases, with 13 bases spanning the gap. The CDR3 length is 14 residues. The DNA for the CDR3 is TGTGCCAGCAGTTTATCACACCAAACCAACGAGCAGTACTTC. Protein product: CASSLSHQTNEQYF.

The chain carries TRBV19 and TRBJ2-3, with D unresolved. The CDR3 totals 15 residues. Germline V CDR1 and CDR2: LNHDA, SQIVND (reference sequence). Between the trimmed V and J ends, which lost 2 bases and 3 bases, there was a span of 12 bases. CDR3 region: CASSIRVGGTDTQYF. The CDR3 nucleotides read TGTGCCAGTAGTATAAGGGTCGGTGGGACAGATACGCAGTATTTT.

This clonotype was seen repeatedly, ten times or more. V usage is TRBV2 and J usage is TRBJ2-7; 7 bases line up with TRBD1. V gave up 6 bases and J gave up 0 bases; unmatched junction bases: 5. The germline CDR1 and CDR2 sequences are SNHLY and FYNNEI. The CDR3 is 14 residues long. CDR3 bases: TGTGCCAGCAGCGAAACAGGGGTCTCCTACGAGCAGTACTTC. This translates into CASSETGVSYEQYF.

This clonotype turned up a few times. J is TRBJ2-3 and V is TRBV24-1; 11 positions agree with TRBD2. Germline values: CDR1 KGHDR, CDR2 SFDVKD. V lost 3 bases, J lost 4 bases, and 5 bases stayed unmatched. This CDR3 spans 16 amino acids. The CDR3: CATSDMASGRSDTQYF. CDR3 nucleotides: TGTGCCACCAGTGATATGGCTAGCGGGAGGTCAGATACGCAGTATTTT.

This chain uses TRBV2 with TRBJ2-1; D uncertain. Deletions cut 4 bases from V and 0 bases from J, with 7 bases between. CDR3 length equals 14 residues. Germline V gives CDR1 SNHLY, CDR2 FYNNEI. The CDR3 bases are TGTGCCAGCAGTGTGGCAGTCTCCTACAATGAGCAGTTCTTC. The encoded protein is CASSVAVSYNEQFF.

This clonotype was recorded at least ten times. The genes are TRBV30 and TRBJ2-1; D tentatively reads TRBD1 or TRBD2 (5 bases each). The length of the CDR3 is 16 residues. V was shortened by 2 bases and J by 9 bases, with 23 bases between the two germline ends. Germline V gives CDR1 GTSNPN, CDR2 SVGIG (reference sequence). The CDR3 here is CAWSFGTSRGRREQFF. The CDR3 coding sequence is TGTGCCTGGAGTTTTGGTACCTCGAGGGGTCGTCGTGAGCAGTTCTTC.

Concerning this clonotype: The germline gene is not matched at one end of the junction; a read error may be the cause. The CDR3 coding sequence is TGTGCCAGCAGGGGGACTAGCGGGTCCTACGGGCAGTACTTC. This sequence encodes CASRGTSGSYGQYF. The J gene is TRBJ2-7, the V gene TRBV28; TRBD2 matches at 12 bases. CDR3 size: 14 residues. Germline V gene data show CDR1 as MDHEN and CDR2 as SYDVKM.

This clonotype came up many times. The junction differs from germline at one of its ends, possibly a read error. The chain couples TRBV30 to TRBJ2-7; 10 nucleotides align to TRBD1. The CDR3 runs to 17 residues. Germline lookup yields CDR1 GTSNPN and CDR2 SVGIG (reference sequence). CDR3 coding DNA: TGTGCCTGGAGCTATCCGGGACAGGGGTACTACTCCAACGAGCAGTACTTC. Translating gives CAWSYPGQGYYSNEQYF.

This clonotype was picked up many times. The J gene is TRBJ2-1, the V gene TRBV2; D gene uncertain. This CDR3 is 12 amino acids long. V shed 6 bases and J shed 8 bases, with 11 bases lying between them. Germline CDR1 is SNHLY and CDR2 is FYNNEI. In nucleotides, the CDR3 is TGTGCCAGCAGGATATGGGAAGATGAGCAGTTCTTC. It encodes CASRIWEDEQFF. The full variable domain, completed using reference TRBV2 and TRBJ2-1, is EPEVTQTPSHQVTQMGQEVILRCVPISNHLYFYWYRQILGQKVEFLVSFYNNEISEKSEIFDDQFSVERPDGSNFTLKIRSTKLEDSAMYFCASRIWEDEQFFGPGTRLTVL.

This clonotype was seen more than once but under ten times. The V and J genes are TRBV11-2 and TRBJ2-1; the match to TRBD2 covers 11 bases. Germline V gene lookup returns CDR1 SGHAT and CDR2 FQNNGV. The CDR3 has 18 amino acids. V lost 6 bases, J lost 5 bases, and 15 bases stayed unmatched. The CDR3: CASSSRLIAGGPHNEQFF. The CDR3 DNA sequence: TGTGCCAGCAGTTCCCGCCTTATAGCGGGAGGGCCCCACAATGAGCAGTTCTTC.

This clonotype was recorded at least ten times. The chain carries TRBV18 and TRBJ2-5; 8 bases match TRBD1. Germline loops: CDR1 KGHSH, CDR2 LQKENI. V was pared by 3 bases and J by 4 bases, with 13 bases of the junction left unmatched. The CDR3 is made up of 17 amino acids. The CDR3 sequence: CASSPVEAGGLRETQYF. CDR3 DNA: TGTGCCAGCTCACCGGTGGAGGCAGGGGGCTTGCGAGAGACCCAGTACTTC.

J is TRBJ2-2 and V is TRBV7-6; 8 nucleotides line up with TRBD1. Germline trimming cut 1 base from V and 0 bases from J; bases unmatched to any gene: 13. The germline V gene has CDR1 SGHVS and CDR2 FNYEAQ. The CDR3 is made up of 20 amino acids. The CDR3 protein is CASSLVRSGGHIPNTGELFF. CDR3 coding DNA: TGTGCCAGCAGCTTAGTTAGATCAGGGGGCCATATTCCGAACACCGGGGAGCTGTTTTTT.

This clonotype was counted a few times. CDR3 coding DNA: TGTGCCAGCAGCCAAGGTCACGGCTCCTACGAGCAGTACTTC. Protein sequence: CASSQGHGSYEQYF. This rearrangement joins TRBV14 to TRBJ2-7; D not resolved. V lost 1 base, J lost 0 bases, and 7 bases lay in between. Germline V CDR1 and CDR2: SGHDN, FVKESK. The CDR3 spans 14 residues.

This clonotype was detected a few times. V gene TRBV7-9 combines with J gene TRBJ2-1; 8 positions match TRBD2. The V gene end was trimmed by 4 bases and the J gene end by 1 base; junction bases not matched to a gene: 9. The CDR3 has 17 amino acids. The germline V gene has CDR1 SEHNR and CDR2 FQNEAQ (reference sequence). The chain's CDR3 is CASSSPGGIESYNEQFF. The CDR3 nucleotides read TGTGCCAGCAGCTCTCCGGGGGGGATCGAGTCCTACAATGAGCAGTTCTTC. The variable domain in full, with the rest retrieved from reference TRBV7-9 and TRBJ2-1, is DTGVSQNPRHKITKRGQNVTFRCDPISEHNRLYWYRQTLGQGPEFLTYFQNEAQLEKSRLLSDRFSAERPKGSFSTLEIQRTEQGDSAMYLCASSSPGGIESYNEQFFGPGTRLTVL.

V gene TRBV6-2 or TRBV6-3 combines with J gene TRBJ2-1, with 7 bases matching TRBD2. Germline CDR1 MNHEY, CDR2 SVGEGT. CDR3 size: 15 residues. J was trimmed by 4 bases and V by 8 bases; bases with no gene match: 11. The CDR3: CASPQRLAEYNEQFF. Here the CDR3 DNA reads TGTGCCAGCCCCCAGCGGCTAGCGGAATACAATGAGCAGTTCTTC.

This clonotype appeared many times. The gene calls are TRBV6-2 or TRBV6-3 and TRBJ1-5; 7 bases line up with TRBD1. The V and J ends lost 5 bases and 4 bases, in that order; junction bases with no gene match: 8. Germline values: CDR1 MNHEY, CDR2 SVGEGT. CDR3 length: 15 residues. CDR3 residues: CASSTGASGNQPQHF. The DNA for the CDR3 is TGTGCCAGCAGTACAGGGGCCTCAGGGAATCAGCCCCAGCATTTT.

This clonotype came up a few times. The chain combines TRBV27 with TRBJ2-2; D not certain. Between the trimmed V and J ends, which lost 6 bases and 9 bases, there was a span of 17 bases. This CDR3 is 14 amino acids long. Germline-derived CDR1 and CDR2 are MNHEY and SMNVEV (reference sequence). Written as DNA, the CDR3 is TGTGCCAGCAGCTCGCGGCAGACATTACGGGAGCTGTTTTTT. This encodes CASSSRQTLRELFF.

The table lists this clonotype with a few counts. V gene TRBV7-2 combines with J gene TRBJ1-1; D gene uncertain. Trimming took 4 bases from V and 10 from J, leaving 13 bases between them. From germline, CDR1 is SGHTA and CDR2 FQGNSA. This CDR3 comprises 12 residues. For the CDR3, the DNA is TGTGCCAGCAGCTCGGCCTCCGGAGGAGCTTTCTTT. Residues: CASSSASGGAFF.

This clonotype occurred many times. The chain recombines TRBV7-2 with TRBJ2-1, with 11 bases identical to TRBD2. CDR1 is SGHTA, CDR2 FQGNSA, per germline. The trim removed 4 bases at V and 10 bases at J, leaving 9 bases unmatched. The CDR3 contains 15 residues. The CDR3 sequence is CASSSRTSGPEEQFF. DNA of the CDR3: TGTGCCAGCAGCTCCCGGACTAGCGGGCCTGAGGAGCAGTTCTTC. Together with reference TRBV7-2 and TRBJ2-1, the CDR3 gives the full variable domain: GAGVSQSPSNKVTEKGKDVELRCDPISGHTALYWYRQSLGQGLEFLIYFQGNSAPDKSGLPSDRFSAERTGGSVSTLTIQRTQQEDSAVYLCASSSRTSGPEEQFFGPGTRLTVL.

This clonotype occurred many times. The J gene is TRBJ2-3, the V gene TRBV13, with D maybe TRBD1 (6 bases). Germline CDR1 PRHDT, CDR2 FYEKMQ (reference sequence). This CDR3 contains 15 residues. V gave up 5 bases and J gave up 0 bases, with 12 bases separating them. The CDR3 spells CASSLRQESTDTQYF. In DNA form, the CDR3 reads TGTGCCAGCAGCCTTCGACAGGAGAGCACAGATACGCAGTATTTT.

This clonotype showed up just a few times. V usage is TRBV30 and J usage is TRBJ2-7; 12 nucleotides match TRBD2. Trimming at V came to 7 bases and at J to 0 bases, leaving 19 bases not matched to a gene. The CDR3 extends over 19 amino acids. In germline, CDR1 is GTSNPN, CDR2 SVGIG (reference sequence). CDR3 bases: TGTGCCTCCTCCCCCAAGCTAGCGGGAGGGCCCCTCCTCTCCTACGAGCAGTACTTC. This translates into CASSPKLAGGPLLSYEQYF.

Remarks on this clonotype: Since a much larger clone is just one base distant, this may be a read error. The V gene is TRBV15, the J gene TRBJ2-1; D gene unclear. The CDR3 covers 14 residues. Per germline, CDR1 LNHNV and CDR2 YYDKDF (reference sequence). The CDR3 sequence is CTTSRDTRPDEQFF. The CDR3 DNA is TGTACCACCAGCAGAGATACACGTCCGGATGAGCAGTTCTTC.

This clonotype was recorded only once. This sequence joins TRBV7-9 and TRBJ2-7; 11 nucleotides align to TRBD2. The germline CDR1 and CDR2 sequences are SEHNR and FQNEAQ (reference sequence). With V trimmed by 4 bases and J by 0 bases, 11 bases remained unmatched. This CDR3 comprises 18 residues. The CDR3, as DNA: TGTGCCAGCAGCTCCGAGGGACTAGCGGCTTCTTTCTCCTACGAGCAGTACTTC. As protein: CASSSEGLAASFSYEQYF.

V usage is TRBV5-6 and J usage is TRBJ1-2; D is perhaps TRBD1 (5 bases). This CDR3 is built from 15 residues. The germline V gene encodes CDR1 SGHDT and CDR2 YYEEEE. Trimming removed 3 bases from V and 2 bases from J, with 14 bases in between. The CDR3: CASSSRTEGNYGYTF. Written as DNA, the CDR3 is TGTGCCAGCAGCTCCCGGACGGAGGGGAACTATGGCTACACCTTC.

The chain joins TRBV27 to TRBJ2-2; perhaps TRBD1 as D (5 bases). CDR1 MNHEY and CDR2 SMNVEV come from the germline V gene (reference sequence). The CDR3 extends over 19 amino acids. The V end lost 6 bases, the J end lost 3 bases, and 26 bases lay between the germline ends. CDR3 coding DNA: TGTGCCAGCAGCGCATTGACAGATCCCACATTCTTTTACACCGGGGAGCTGTTTTTT. Translated, it gives CASSALTDPTFFYTGELFF.

This clonotype was recorded at least ten times. V gene TRBV7-2 combines with J gene TRBJ2-7; 10 nucleotides align to TRBD2. The CDR3 has 19 residues. J lost 3 bases, V lost 5 bases, and 19 bases had no gene match. CDR1 SGHTA and CDR2 FQGNSA come from the germline V gene. The chain's CDR3 is CASSTRAFGLAVSHYEQYF. CDR3 in DNA: TGTGCCAGCAGCACCCGAGCGTTTGGACTAGCGGTATCCCACTACGAGCAGTACTTC.

The table lists this clonotype with many counts. The chain combines TRBV24-1 with TRBJ2-7; 11 bases are shared with TRBD1. The germline V gene encodes CDR1 KGHDR and CDR2 SFDVKD. V gave up 6 bases and J gave up 2 bases; unmatched junction bases: 5. The CDR3 loop spans 15 amino acids. For the CDR3, the DNA is TGTGCCACCAGTTTGGGGACAGGGGGAACCTACGAGCAGTACTTC. This encodes CATSLGTGGTYEQYF.

Only a few counts were recorded for this clonotype. The chain links TRBV28 to TRBJ1-4; no clear D. V gave up 8 bases and J gave up 0 bases, with 7 bases separating them. The CDR3 consists of 13 residues. CDR1 and CDR2 (germline): MDHEN, SYDVKM. CDR3 nucleotides: TGTGCCAGCGAAACAGCAACTAATGAAAAACTGTTTTTT. Residues: CASETATNEKLFF.

Ten or more counts support this clonotype. The J gene is TRBJ2-1, the V gene TRBV12-3 or TRBV12-4; 13 bases fit TRBD2. With 3 bases clipped from V and 6 bases from J, the junction kept 5 bases outside the gene matches. This CDR3 is built from 16 residues. The CDR3 loop is CASSFTGTSGANEQFF. The CDR3 nucleotides are TGTGCCAGCAGTTTCACCGGGACTAGCGGGGCCAATGAGCAGTTCTTC.